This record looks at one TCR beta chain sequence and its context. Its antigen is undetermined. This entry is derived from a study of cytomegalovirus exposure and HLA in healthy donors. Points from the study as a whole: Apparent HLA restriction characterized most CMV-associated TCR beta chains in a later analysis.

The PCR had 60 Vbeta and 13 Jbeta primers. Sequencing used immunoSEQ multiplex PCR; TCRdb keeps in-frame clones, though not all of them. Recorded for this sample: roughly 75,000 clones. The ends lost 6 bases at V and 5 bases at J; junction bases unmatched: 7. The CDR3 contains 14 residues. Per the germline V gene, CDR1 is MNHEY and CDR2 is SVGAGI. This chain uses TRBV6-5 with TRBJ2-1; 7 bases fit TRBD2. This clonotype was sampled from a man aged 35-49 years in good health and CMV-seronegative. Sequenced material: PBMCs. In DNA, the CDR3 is TGTGCCAGCAGATGGGGGAGGGCCGACAATGAGCAGTTCTTC. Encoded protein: CASRWGRADNEQFF.